Included here is one T cell receptor beta chain sequence, with context. This CDR3 contains 13 residues. After removal of 1 base from V and 10 bases from J, the junction contained 6 bases not matched to a gene. The V gene's germline CDR1 is MDHEN and CDR2 SYDVKM. The data are from a study of blood T cell repertoires in COVID-19. On the study more broadly: PBMCs, B-cell-depleted T cells, or T cells provided the cDNA or gDNA that made up the material.

Profiling relied on immunoSEQ multiplex PCR, and the TCRdb table lists in-frame clones only, not all of them. Among some 390,000 clones listed, approximately 91% were seen once. The J gene is TRBJ1-1, the V gene TRBV28, with 7 bases fitting TRBD1. The sequenced material came from peripheral blood. The sequence was obtained from a woman in her thirties or forties with COVID-19, enrolled during active disease. This chain's CDR3 is CASSLFLQGTAFF. CDR3 sequence (DNA): TGTGCCAGCAGTTTATTCTTACAGGGGACAGCTTTCTTT.